A single sample gave rise to the 32 T cell receptor beta chains below, sequenced in a study of cytomegalovirus exposure and HLA in healthy donors. PCR employed 60 Vbeta and 13 Jbeta primers. Assay: immunoSEQ multiplex PCR; the TCRdb copy retains only in-frame clones and omits some. The sample contains under 200,000 clones, just under 80% of which appear only once. The source material was PBMCs. The receptor source for this set is a woman younger than 45 in good health and CMV-seropositive.

The chain joins TRBV7-9 to TRBJ1-4; 7 bases are a match to TRBD1. The CDR3 is 16 amino acids. Germline values: CDR1 SEHNR, CDR2 FQNEAQ (reference sequence). V shed 1 base, J shed 7 bases, and the junction held 9 bases outside the gene matches. The CDR3 spells CASSLEPKTGFEKLFF. CDR3 DNA sequence: TGTGCCAGCAGCTTAGAACCAAAGACAGGGTTTGAAAAACTGTTTTTT.

This clone was seen just once. J is TRBJ2-7 and V is TRBV9, with D possibly TRBD1 on 6 matching bases. V shed 2 bases and J shed 5 bases, with 14 bases lying between them. Germline-derived CDR1 and CDR2 are SGDLS and YYNGEE. The CDR3 is 14 residues long. CDR3 amino acids: CASSVDRKKNEQYF. Written as DNA, the CDR3 is TGTGCCAGCAGCGTCGACAGGAAGAAGAACGAGCAGTACTTC.

In this sample, this clone turned up once. This rearrangement joins TRBV10-3 to TRBJ2-3, with 8 positions matching TRBD1. The CDR3 is made up of 12 amino acids. The germline V gene has CDR1 ENHRY and CDR2 SYGVKD. The ends lost 8 bases at V and 6 bases at J; junction bases unmatched: 4. The CDR3 DNA follows: TGTGCCATCGGGACAGGTGTTGATACGCAGTATTTT. Residues: CAIGTGVDTQYF.

The V call is TRBV6-1, the J call TRBJ1-5; D is ambiguous. CDR3 length: 14 residues. The germline V gene has CDR1 MNHNS and CDR2 SASEGT. V was trimmed by 1 base and J by 5 bases, leaving 9 bases between them. The CDR3 region has the DNA TGTGCCAGCAGTGAAGTGGAGGTTTATCAGCCCCAGCATTTT. Translation gives CASSEVEVYQPQHF.

The chain is built from TRBV4-2 and TRBJ1-2; D gene unclear. From germline, CDR1 is LGHNA and CDR2 YNFKEQ. The V end lost 0 bases, the J end lost 4 bases, and 15 bases lay between the germline ends. This CDR3 has 16 residues. CDR3 sequence (DNA): TGTGCCAGCAGCCAAGATAGGAGGATTTCCTCCTATGGCTACACCTTC. Encoded protein: CASSQDRRISSYGYTF.

This clone was recorded a few times. The chain has TRBV5-6 and TRBJ1-2, with TRBD1 matching 7 bases. The CDR3 sequence is 14 residues long. The germline gives CDR1 SGHDT, CDR2 YYEEEE. The V and J ends lost 4 bases and 8 bases, in that order; junction bases with no gene match: 11. CDR3 in DNA: TGTGCCAGCAGCCCCGAAGACAGGGCCCCCGGCTACACCTTC. Translated, it gives CASSPEDRAPGYTF. The variable domain in full, completed from reference TRBV5-6 and TRBJ1-2, reads DAGVTQSPTHLIKTRGQQVTLRCSPKSGHDTVSWYQQALGQGPQFIFQYYEEEERQRGNFPDRFSGHQFPNYSSELNVNALLLGDSALYLCASSPEDRAPGYTFGSGTRLTVV.

The chain uses TRBV27 and TRBJ2-7; TRBD2 matches 8 bases. V lost 3 bases, J lost 8 bases, and 9 bases stayed unmatched. The V gene's germline CDR1 is MNHEY and CDR2 SMNVEV (reference sequence). The CDR3 extends over 14 amino acids. The CDR3 region is CASSLGRGASQQYF. The CDR3 region has the DNA TGTGCCAGCAGTTTGGGGCGGGGGGCCTCTCAGCAGTACTTC.

This rearrangement joins TRBV7-9 to TRBJ1-5, with 10 bases that match TRBD1. Germline CDR1 is SEHNR and CDR2 is FQNEAQ (reference sequence). The J segment lost 1 base and the V segment lost 5 bases, leaving 8 bases of the junction unmatched. CDR3 length: 17 amino acids. The CDR3 bases are TGTGCCAGCAGCCTCGGGGACAGGGGCTCGAGCAATCAGCCCCAGCATTTT. This encodes CASSLGDRGSSNQPQHF.

The genes are TRBV19 and TRBJ2-5, with D possibly matching TRBD1 (5 bases). The CDR3 is 16 residues long. Trimming stripped 6 bases from V and 5 bases from J, with 22 bases between. Germline V gives CDR1 LNHDA, CDR2 SQIVND (reference sequence). This CDR3 reads CASSPGLGRALETQYF. The CDR3 nucleotides are TGTGCCAGTAGCCCCGGGTTGGGGCGAGCTCTGGAGACCCAGTACTTC.

V and J are TRBV6-5 and TRBJ1-1; D may be TRBD1 (5 bases). Trimming shortened V by 6 bases and J by 12 bases, and 23 bases separated the two germline ends. The germline CDR1 and CDR2 sequences are MNHEY and SVGAGI. The CDR3 extends over 14 amino acids. The CDR3: CASSSRSGGILTFF. CDR3 sequence (DNA): TGTGCCAGCAGCTCAAGGTCGGGGGGGATTTTGACTTTCTTT.

The genes are TRBV29-1 and TRBJ1-4; D gene ambiguous. The CDR3 totals 13 residues. Per the germline V gene, CDR1 is SQVTM and CDR2 is ANQGSEA. V was shortened by 5 bases and J by 5 bases, with 12 bases between the two germline ends. The CDR3 coding sequence is TGCAGCGTTCGCGGTAGCCAGAATGAAAAACTGTTTTTT. It translates to CSVRGSQNEKLFF.

The chain employs TRBV5-6 and TRBJ1-5; possible D gene TRBD1, 5 bases. This CDR3 comprises 17 residues. Trimming stripped 0 bases from V and 1 base from J, with 14 bases between. Germline V gene data show CDR1 as SGHDT and CDR2 as YYEEEE. CDR3 in DNA: TGTGCCAGCAGCTTGGCAGGGAAAGTTGGGAGCAATCAGCCCCAGCATTTT. Translated, it gives CASSLAGKVGSNQPQHF.

This chain links TRBV15 with TRBJ2-7, with TRBD1 matching 10 bases. The V gene end was trimmed by 0 bases and the J gene end by 7 bases; junction bases not matched to a gene: 3. This CDR3 has 14 residues. Per the germline V gene, CDR1 is LNHNV and CDR2 is YYDKDF (reference sequence). CDR3 amino acids: CATSRDGTGVEQYF. The CDR3 DNA sequence: TGTGCCACCAGCAGAGACGGGACAGGGGTTGAGCAGTACTTC.

The chain combines TRBV27 with TRBJ2-1; 10 bases fit TRBD2. Trimming removed 4 bases from V and 15 bases from J; junction bases left unmatched: 9. The germline gives CDR1 MNHEY, CDR2 SMNVEV (reference sequence). This CDR3 region has 13 residues. The CDR3 coding sequence is TGTGCCAGCAGTTCTCGTCGACTAGCGGGTACGTTCTTC. Protein: CASSSRRLAGTFF.

This clone was seen a handful of times. V gene TRBV10-2 combines with J gene TRBJ2-1, with TRBD2 identical over 9 bases. This CDR3 is built from 16 residues. CDR1 is WSHSY and CDR2 is SAAADI in the germline V gene. The V and J ends lost 6 bases and 0 bases, in that order; junction bases with no gene match: 6. The CDR3 region is CASRGDSGSSYNEQFF. The CDR3, as DNA: TGCGCCAGCAGAGGCGATAGCGGGAGCTCCTACAATGAGCAGTTCTTC.

The CDR3 protein is CASSLVGSGGLNEQYF. The CDR3 DNA reads as TGCGCCAGCAGCTTGGTCGGAAGCGGGGGGCTCAACGAGCAGTACTTC. The chain couples TRBV5-1 to TRBJ2-7, with 9 bases lining up with TRBD2. V lost 0 bases and J lost 5; bases outside the gene matches: 9. This CDR3 region has 16 residues. Per germline, CDR1 SGHRS and CDR2 YFSETQ.

This chain joins TRBV5-1 and TRBJ1-6; the D gene is possibly TRBD1 (5 bases). The V gene lost 6 bases and the J gene lost 7 bases, with 14 bases spanning the gap. There are 14 residues in the CDR3. The germline gives CDR1 SGHRS, CDR2 YFSETQ. For the CDR3, the DNA is TGCGCCAGCACCAGGGAAACTCTAAATTCACCCCTCCACTTT. It yields the protein CASTRETLNSPLHF.

The CDR3 loop reads CASSPRGGPNTEAFF. CDR3 nucleotides: TGTGCCAGCAGCCCGAGGGGGGGCCCGAACACTGAAGCTTTCTTT. The chain carries TRBV7-3 and TRBJ1-1, with a weak D call TRBD1 (6 bases). Trimming took off 5 bases at V and 1 base at J, with 14 bases between the two ends. Germline CDR1 SGHTA, CDR2 FQGTGA. This CDR3 spans 15 amino acids.

The chain uses TRBV28 and TRBJ2-7, with D perhaps matching TRBD1 (6 bases). V shed 7 bases and J shed 3 bases, with 16 bases lying between them. The CDR3 runs to 14 residues. In germline, CDR1 is MDHEN, CDR2 SYDVKM. CDR3 region: CASNGDTIGYEQYF. CDR3 nucleotide sequence: TGTGCCAGCAACGGGGACACAATTGGCTACGAGCAGTACTTC.

This clone has just a few counts. The V call is TRBV5-1, the J call TRBJ2-7; tentative D call: TRBD2 (6 bases). The CDR3 runs to 14 residues. The germline V and J ends were trimmed by 2 bases and 7 bases, with 16 bases remaining between them. Germline CDR1 is SGHRS and CDR2 is YFSETQ. CDR3 in DNA: TGCGCCAGCAGCTTCGGGGGTGACGCTAAAGAGCAGTACTTC. It encodes CASSFGGDAKEQYF.

This clone was observed once. The chain combines TRBV5-1 with TRBJ1-2; 7 bases line up with TRBD1. The J segment lost 8 bases and the V segment lost 4 bases, leaving 11 bases of the junction unmatched. Germline values: CDR1 SGHRS, CDR2 YFSETQ. This CDR3 spans 14 amino acids. The CDR3, as DNA: TGCGCCAGCAGCCGGGAGGGAACAGGGGCCGGCTACACCTTC. This codes for CASSREGTGAGYTF.

The chain joins TRBV5-4 to TRBJ1-1; D is ambiguous. The CDR3 spans 16 residues. The V and J ends lost 4 bases and 0 bases respectively, with 16 bases between them. The germline gives CDR1 SGHNT, CDR2 YYREEE (reference sequence). The CDR3 bases are TGTGCCAGCAGCCCCACCAACCACGGGTTGAACACTGAAGCTTTCTTT. This translates into CASSPTNHGLNTEAFF.

This clone was seen only a few times. For the CDR3, the DNA is TGTGCCAGCAGCTTAGGGGGACAGGGGATGACAGATACGCAGTATTTT. It translates to CASSLGGQGMTDTQYF. This sequence joins TRBV7-2 and TRBJ2-3; 10 bases are a match to TRBD1. The V segment lost 1 base and the J segment 3 bases; nucleotides outside the gene matches: 4. This CDR3 has 16 amino acids. Germline values: CDR1 SGHTA, CDR2 FQGNSA.

This clone was detected once. The chain recombines TRBV2 with TRBJ2-2; 10 positions agree with TRBD2. The V gene end was trimmed by 5 bases and the J gene end by 6 bases; junction bases not matched to a gene: 3. This CDR3 spans 14 amino acids. Looked up from germline, CDR1 is SNHLY and CDR2 is FYNNEI. CDR3 DNA sequence: TGTGCCAGCAGTTTTACTAGCGGGGCCGGGGAGCTGTTTTTT. This encodes CASSFTSGAGELFF.

V gene TRBV6-1 combines with J gene TRBJ1-2; 11 nucleotides align to TRBD1. The CDR3 is made up of 17 amino acids. J was trimmed by 7 bases and V by 2 bases; bases with no gene match: 12. Germline CDR1 and CDR2: MNHNS and SASEGT. The chain's CDR3 is CASSEWDRGSTVGGYTF. The CDR3 nucleotides read TGTGCCAGCAGTGAATGGGACAGGGGGTCAACGGTTGGTGGCTACACCTTC.

The chain joins TRBV27 to TRBJ2-7; a possible D gene is TRBD1 (5 bases). The CDR3 is 13 residues long. Trimming left V 7 bases short and J 7 bases short, with 17 bases between. From germline, CDR1 is MNHEY and CDR2 SMNVEV (reference sequence). The CDR3 reads CASNPGWGQEQYF. CDR3 DNA: TGTGCCAGCAACCCAGGGTGGGGTCAAGAGCAGTACTTC.

Concerning this clone itself: The identical CDR3 is also encoded by other nucleotide sequences in the sample. V gene TRBV5-1 combines with J gene TRBJ2-3; TRBD2 matches at 13 bases. Unmatched junction bases numbered 2, after V lost 4 bases and J lost 3 bases. The CDR3 length is 15 residues. Germline assignment: CDR1 SGHRS and CDR2 YFSETQ. The CDR3 protein is CASSLLAGGTDTQYF. CDR3 DNA sequence: TGCGCCAGCAGCCTACTAGCGGGGGGGACAGATACGCAGTATTTT.

This chain connects TRBV9 to TRBJ2-7; no clear D. V lost 4 bases and J lost 8, with 16 bases in between. Per the germline V gene, CDR1 is SGDLS and CDR2 is YYNGEE. There are 13 residues in the CDR3. CDR3 residues: CASSPHSRPQQYF. As DNA, the CDR3 is TGTGCCAGCAGCCCGCATTCCAGGCCTCAGCAGTACTTC.

This clone was seen a few times. The chain is built from TRBV13 and TRBJ1-2; D gene ambiguous. Per germline, CDR1 PRHDT and CDR2 FYEKMQ (reference sequence). Trimming removed 6 bases at V and 8 bases at J, with 7 bases between. The CDR3 totals 10 residues. The CDR3 here is CASRASGYTF. Written as DNA, the CDR3 is TGTGCCAGCAGAGCAAGCGGCTACACCTTC.

The chain uses TRBV19 and TRBJ1-4; 7 bases align to TRBD1. The germline V gene has CDR1 LNHDA and CDR2 SQIVND (reference sequence). The CDR3 has 14 amino acids. V lost 7 bases, J lost 8 bases, and 10 bases stayed unmatched. This CDR3 reads CASKAGTEGEKLFF. In DNA form, the CDR3 reads TGTGCCAGTAAGGCCGGGACAGAAGGAGAAAAACTGTTTTTT.

V gene TRBV19 combines with J gene TRBJ1-4; unclear D gene. With 3 bases removed from V and 8 bases from J, the gap between germline ends came to 16 bases. CDR1 and CDR2 from the germline V gene are LNHDA and SQIVND (reference sequence). The CDR3 is 15 amino acids. CDR3: CASSIISPLGEKLFF. In nucleotides, the CDR3 is TGTGCCAGTAGTATTATTTCACCCTTGGGCGAAAAACTGTTTTTT.

J is TRBJ2-5 and V is TRBV2, with a possible D match to TRBD2 (5 bases). The CDR3 has 14 amino acids. Trimming pared 6 bases from V and 0 bases from J, leaving 11 bases between. The germline V gene encodes CDR1 SNHLY and CDR2 FYNNEI. CDR3 bases: TGTGCCAGCAGAAAAGCGGTAAACCAAGAGACCCAGTACTTC. It specifies CASRKAVNQETQYF.